Following are 29 T cell receptor beta chains from one sample sequenced in a study of T cells in women clearing cervical HPV infection (dated by TCRdb to 2017 to 2018). The library was produced with the immunoSEQ multiplex PCR assay. The source is immuneACCESS, and TCRdb retained only in-frame sequences with V and J called. Part of the clones is not carried over; for the studies checked, unresolved V genes explain less than half of this, and the remainder is unexplained. The sample table on file contains tens of thousands of clones. Under 8.5% of the sample belongs to the ten largest clones. Input material: blood buffy coat. The receptors come from a woman between 18 and 70 years old with a cervical HPV16 infection that either progressed to CIN3+ or cleared (not recorded which).

As concerns this clone: The read halts 3 residues ahead of the CDR3 end, with the missing end drawn from the germline J gene. The chain carries TRBV18 and TRBJ1-2, with 7 bases lining up with TRBD1. V lost 6 bases, J lost 2 bases, and 3 bases stayed unmatched. Germline V gene sequence: CDR1 KGHSH, CDR2 LQKENI. CDR3 length: 13 amino acids. The CDR3 bases that were read are TGTGCCAGCTCGCCGGGACAGAACTATGGC. Translation: CASSPGQNYG. The CDR3 reads in full as CASSPGQNYGYTF. The whole variable domain, remainder taken from reference TRBV18 and TRBJ1-2, is NAGVMQNPRHLVRRRGQEARLRCSPMKGHSHVYWYRQLPEEGLKFMVYLQKENIIDESGMPKERFSAEFPKEGPSILRIQQVVRGDSAAYFCASSPGQNYGYTFGSGTRLTVV.

CDR3 sequence: CSAFPGQGVGTQYF. The covered CDR3 bases are TGCAGTGCTTTCCCTGGACAGGGGGTCGGTACC. V and J are TRBV20-1 and TRBJ2-5; 10 bases line up with TRBD1. The read terminates 3 residues ahead of where the CDR3 ends, so the germline J gene completes it. The CDR3 is 14 residues long. Germline CDR1 DFQATT, CDR2 SNEGSKA (reference sequence).

Worth noting for this clone: The missing CDR3 end, 3 residues past where the read stops, is filled in from the germline J gene. The chain has TRBV5-1 and TRBJ2-7, with a weak D call TRBD1 (5 bases). Deletions cut 0 bases from V and 0 bases from J, with 7 bases between. The germline V gene encodes CDR1 SGHRS and CDR2 YFSETQ. The CDR3 contains 14 residues. The CDR3 is CASSLGQSSYEQYF. The CDR3 DNA, read in part, is TGCGCCAGCAGCTTGGGACAGAGCTCCTACGAG.

As to this clone: The CDR3 end falls 3 residues outside the read, so it is completed with the germline J gene. V gene TRBV6-1 combines with J gene TRBJ1-1; no clear D. This CDR3 spans 12 amino acids. The V end was cut by 4 bases, the J end by 6 bases, with 9 bases between. Germline V gene data show CDR1 as MNHNS and CDR2 as SASEGT. The DNA read from the CDR3 is TGTGCCAGCAGTGGGAGGGTGGCTGAA. It specifies CASSGRVAE. The entire CDR3 is CASSGRVAEAFF.

Details on this clone: The CDR3 end is not reached by the read, which stops 3 residues before it; the germline J gene fills it in. This sequence joins TRBV10-1 and TRBJ1-3, with D possibly matching TRBD1 (6 bases). This CDR3 is 14 amino acids long. The V gene lost 7 bases and the J gene lost 4 bases, with 14 bases spanning the gap. In germline, CDR1 is WNHNN, CDR2 SYGVQD (reference sequence). CDR3 protein: CASTPDRYGNTIYF. The CDR3 DNA, read in part, is TGCGCCAGCACCCCCGACAGGTACGGAAACACC.

Notes on this clone: The sequenced fragment ends 3 residues before the CDR3 boundary, so the rest is inferred from the germline J gene. The V call is TRBV7-9, the J call TRBJ1-2; TRBD1 agrees at 7 bases. The CDR3 has 14 residues. Germline V lookup: CDR1 SEHNR, CDR2 FQNEAQ (reference sequence). The J segment lost 3 bases and the V segment lost 6 bases, leaving 7 bases of the junction unmatched. The DNA read from the CDR3 is TGTGCCAGCAGTCCGGGACAGTTATACTATGGC. It encodes CASSPGQLYYG. In full, the CDR3 reads CASSPGQLYYGYTF. The full variable domain, its missing parts supplied by reference TRBV7-9 and TRBJ1-2, is DTGVSQNPRHKITKRGQNVTFRCDPISEHNRLYWYRQTLGQGPEFLTYFQNEAQLEKSRLLSDRFSAERPKGSFSTLEIQRTEQGDSAMYLCASSPGQLYYGYTFGSGTRLTVV.

A note on this clone: The sequence runs out 3 residues before the end of the CDR3; the remainder is reconstructed from the germline J gene. The chain is built from TRBV27 and TRBJ2-7, with D possibly being TRBD1 (5 bases). The CDR3 extends over 15 amino acids. The germline V and J ends were trimmed by 2 bases and 2 bases, with 13 bases remaining between them. CDR1 and CDR2 from the germline V gene are MNHEY and SMNVEV (reference sequence). This CDR3 is CASSLRTLGPYEQYF. The CDR3 bases that were read are TGTGCCAGCAGTTTAAGGACACTCGGACCCTACGAG.

As for this clone: The read terminates 3 residues ahead of where the CDR3 ends, so the germline J gene completes it. The J gene is TRBJ1-2, the V gene TRBV5-1, with D tentatively TRBD1 (6 bases). Germline CDR1 SGHRS, CDR2 YFSETQ. The length of the CDR3 is 12 residues. V lost 5 bases and J lost 3, with 8 bases in between. The CDR3 sequence is CASRQGDYGYTF. The CDR3 bases that were read are TGCGCCAGCAGACAGGGTGACTATGGC.

Remarks on this clone: The read terminates 3 residues ahead of where the CDR3 ends, so the germline J gene completes it. This sequence joins TRBV12-5 and TRBJ1-2; tentative D call: TRBD1 (6 bases). The CDR3 runs 13 residues. Germline V lookup: CDR1 LGHNT, CDR2 FRNRAP. The CDR3 protein is CASAKMGAGGYTF. The sequenced part of the CDR3 DNA is TGTGCTAGTGCCAAAATGGGGGCTGGCGGC.

Concerning this clone: From the germline J gene comes the end of the CDR3, since the read stops 3 residues before it. The J gene is TRBJ2-1, the V gene TRBV18, with 9 bases fitting TRBD2. From germline, CDR1 is KGHSH and CDR2 LQKENI. The CDR3 contains 14 residues. V gave up 6 bases and J gave up 7 bases; unmatched junction bases: 7. The part of the CDR3 DNA that was read is TGTGCCAGCTCGGCGGGGGGGAATAGGAATGAG. Amino acids: CASSAGGNRNE. The CDR3, in full, reads CASSAGGNRNEQFF.

Note on this clone: Relative to the germline gene, one junction end is altered; a read error may explain this. The missing CDR3 end, 3 residues past where the read stops, is filled in from the germline J gene. The genes are TRBV7-7 and TRBJ2-2, with TRBD2 identical over 8 bases. The CDR3 runs to 15 residues. The V gene's germline CDR1 is SSHAT and CDR2 FNYEAQ (reference sequence). CDR3 sequence reads: CASSSRGGVTGELFF. CDR3 DNA, as far as it was read: TGTGCTAGCAGCAGTCGGGGGGGCGTCACCGGGGAG. The variable domain in full, with the rest retrieved from reference TRBV7-7 and TRBJ2-2, is GAGVSQSPRYKVTKRGQDVTLRCDPISSHATLYWYQQALGQGPEFLTYFNYEAQPDKSGLPSDRFSAERPEGSISTLTIQRTEQRDSAMYRCASSSRGGVTGELFFGEGSRLTVL.

A remark on this clone: The read gets to within 3 residues of the CDR3 end, and the germline J gene fills in the rest. This chain connects TRBV7-3 to TRBJ2-1; TRBD2 aligns across 11 bases. After removal of 5 bases from V and 0 bases from J, the junction contained 9 bases not matched to a gene. The CDR3 length is 18 residues. Germline assignment: CDR1 SGHTA and CDR2 FQGTGA. CDR3 residues: CASSPASGGSPSYNEQFF. CDR3 DNA (partial): TGTGCCAGCAGCCCCGCTAGCGGGGGGTCCCCCTCCTACAATGAG.

In the case of this clone: The CDR3 goes on 3 residues after the read ends, and that part is filled in from the germline J gene. J is TRBJ2-7 and V is TRBV11-3; a weak D match, TRBD1 (6 bases). Germline CDR1 and CDR2: SGHNT and YENEEA. Trimming pared 2 bases from V and 5 bases from J, leaving 10 bases between. CDR3 length: 13 amino acids. The CDR3: CASSLNRVHEQYF. The sequenced CDR3 bases are TGTGCCAGCAGCTTAAACAGGGTCCACGAG.

As concerns this clone: Read sequence stops 3 residues before the CDR3 end, and the germline J gene provides the missing end. This sequence joins TRBV20-1 and TRBJ1-1, with D hard to call. Trimming left V 3 bases short and J 3 bases short, with 14 bases between. The CDR3 consists of 14 residues. Germline V gives CDR1 DFQATT, CDR2 SNEGSKA (reference sequence). This CDR3 is CSASLRKRDTEAFF. Incomplete CDR3 DNA: TGCAGTGCTAGTCTTCGTAAGCGGGACACTGAA.

About this clone: Coverage ceases 3 residues before the CDR3 finishes, and the germline J gene fills in the end. J is TRBJ1-3 and V is TRBV10-3; D may be TRBD1 (5 bases). The CDR3 is 15 residues long. Germline-derived CDR1 and CDR2 are ENHRY and SYGVKD. V dropped 3 bases and J dropped 0 bases, with 9 bases sitting between them. This CDR3 reads CAISETGGSGNTIYF. The sequenced CDR3 bases are TGTGCCATCAGTGAAACGGGGGGCTCTGGAAACACC.

Details on this clone: Read sequence stops 3 residues before the CDR3 end, and the germline J gene provides the missing end. The chain carries TRBV18 and TRBJ1-2; TRBD1 agrees at 8 bases. The CDR3 runs 13 residues. The germline CDR1 and CDR2 sequences are KGHSH and LQKENI. The chain's CDR3 is CASSTGGYNDYTF. CDR3 DNA, as far as it was read: TGTGCCAGCTCAACAGGGGGTTACAATGAC.

About this clone: The CDR3 end falls 3 residues outside the read, so it is completed with the germline J gene. The chain is built from TRBV5-1 and TRBJ2-6; perhaps TRBD1 as D (6 bases). Trimming shortened V by 1 base and J by 4 bases, and 12 bases separated the two germline ends. This CDR3 is built from 16 residues. Per the germline V gene, CDR1 is SGHRS and CDR2 is YFSETQ. The CDR3 region is CASSLTGSPGANVLTF. The sequenced part of the CDR3 DNA is TGCGCCAGCAGCTTGACAGGGTCTCCCGGGGCCAACGTC.

Details on this clone: The CDR3 end lies 3 residues beyond the end of the read and is filled in from the germline J gene. V gene TRBV11-2 combines with J gene TRBJ1-2, with 7 positions matching TRBD1. V lost 5 bases to trimming and J lost 7 bases; unmatched junction nucleotides: 1. The CDR3 length is 11 residues. Germline-derived CDR1 and CDR2 are SGHAT and FQNNGV. The CDR3 bases that were read are TGTGCCAGCAGCCAGGGGGTTGGC. It translates to CASSQGVG. The full CDR3 protein is CASSQGVGYTF.

Comments on this clone: The observed sequence ends 3 residues before the CDR3 terminus, with the missing tail filled in from the germline J gene. This chain joins TRBV9 and TRBJ2-5; the D is unclear. The germline gives CDR1 SGDLS, CDR2 YYNGEE. This CDR3 has 12 amino acids. The germline V and J ends were trimmed by 3 bases and 2 bases, with 5 bases remaining between them. The CDR3 loop is CASSAHQETQYF. Partial CDR3 DNA: TGTGCCAGCAGCGCACATCAAGAGACC.

Of note for this clone: The DNA ends 3 residues before the CDR3 does, and the rest of the CDR3 is filled in from the germline J gene. The chain couples TRBV19 to TRBJ2-5; 8 bases map to TRBD1. The junction had 7 bases not matched to a gene; V was cut back by 4 bases and J by 0 bases. This CDR3 contains 16 residues. Germline CDR1 and CDR2: LNHDA and SQIVND (reference sequence). CDR3 amino acids: CASSTYRGKYQETQYF. The CDR3 DNA, read in part, is TGTGCCAGTAGTACGTACAGGGGGAAGTACCAAGAGACC.

With respect to this clone: The read stops 3 residues short of the end of the CDR3; the missing end is completed from the germline J gene. The chain carries TRBV7-2 and TRBJ1-4, with D unclear. This CDR3 has 15 residues. Germline V lookup: CDR1 SGHTA, CDR2 FQGNSA. V lost 1 base, J lost 7 bases, and 13 bases lay in between. The CDR3 protein is CASSLVAGSSEKLFF. The covered CDR3 bases are TGTGCCAGCAGCTTAGTCGCGGGGAGTAGTGAAAAA.

CDR3 DNA, as far as it was read: TGTGCCAGCAGCTGGGGGGGGTCGAGAGAGACC. This translates into CASSWGGSRET. The entire CDR3 sequence reads CASSWGGSRETQYF. The rearrangement links TRBV5-5 to TRBJ2-5; 7 bases agree with TRBD2. The read terminates 3 residues ahead of where the CDR3 ends, so the germline J gene completes it. CDR3 length: 14 amino acids. V trimming: 3 bases; J trimming: 4 bases; junction bases outside the gene matches: 6. From germline, CDR1 is SGHKS and CDR2 YYEKEE (reference sequence).

As to this clone: The read gets to within 3 residues of the CDR3 end, and the germline J gene fills in the rest. The chain joins TRBV19 to TRBJ1-1, with D perhaps TRBD1 (6 bases). The CDR3 is 16 residues long. Trimming pared 4 bases from V and 0 bases from J, leaving 15 bases between. In germline, CDR1 is LNHDA, CDR2 SQIVND (reference sequence). CDR3 DNA (partial): TGTGCCAGTAGTACAACAGGGAGGAGGCTGAACACTGAA. As protein: CASSTTGRRLNTE. The complete CDR3 protein is CASSTTGRRLNTEAFF. Variable domain in full (rest from reference TRBV19 and TRBJ1-1): DGGITQSPKYLFRKEGQNVTLSCEQNLNHDAMYWYRQDPGQGLRLIYYSQIVNDFQKGDIAEGYSVSREKKESFPLTVTSAQKNPTAFYLCASSTTGRRLNTEAFFGQGTRLTVV.

Of note for this clone: The CDR3 end falls 3 residues outside the read, so it is completed with the germline J gene. J is TRBJ2-2 and V is TRBV20-1; D is perhaps TRBD2 (6 bases). V was shortened by 6 bases and J by 2 bases, with 16 bases between the two germline ends. The germline CDR1 and CDR2 sequences are DFQATT and SNEGSKA (reference sequence). The CDR3 runs 15 residues. CDR3 DNA (partial): TGCAGTGCCGCGGGGCGGTCTCGAAACACCGGGGAG. As protein: CSAAGRSRNTGE. The whole CDR3 region reads CSAAGRSRNTGELFF.

Concerning this clone itself: Read sequence stops 3 residues before the CDR3 end, and the germline J gene provides the missing end. The chain is built from TRBV20-1 and TRBJ1-2; D unclear. This CDR3 comprises 14 residues. CDR1 is DFQATT, CDR2 SNEGSKA, per germline (reference sequence). The germline V and J ends were trimmed by 1 base and 2 bases, with 11 bases remaining between them. CDR3 sequence reads: CSARVPGWNYGYTF. CDR3 DNA, as far as it was read: TGCAGTGCTAGAGTCCCGGGTTGGAACTATGGC.

Comment on this clone: The CDR3 end is not reached by the read, which stops 3 residues before it; the germline J gene fills it in. The chain links TRBV12-3 or TRBV12-4 to TRBJ2-7, with 9 bases fitting TRBD1. The CDR3 covers 14 residues. The J segment lost 4 bases and the V segment lost 6 bases, leaving 7 bases of the junction unmatched. CDR3 bases read: TGTGCCAGCAGGTTCACAGGGGGCAGGTACGAG. It encodes CASRFTGGRYE. The CDR3 in its entirety is CASRFTGGRYEQYF.

A remark on this clone: The CDR3 end falls 3 residues outside the read, so it is completed with the germline J gene. The J gene is TRBJ2-3, the V gene TRBV2, with TRBD1 identical over 9 bases. Germline CDR1 is SNHLY and CDR2 is FYNNEI. The CDR3 is made up of 18 amino acids. CDR3 region: CASSGPYRGPKWNQPQYF. CDR3 DNA (partial): TGTGCCAGCAGTGGCCCCTACAGGGGGCCTAAGTGGAATCAGCCG.

In regard to this clone: The CDR3 end lies 3 residues beyond the end of the read and is filled in from the germline J gene. This chain uses TRBV18 with TRBJ2-5; no definite D call. Trimming took 6 bases from V and 5 from J, leaving 16 bases between them. Germline loops: CDR1 KGHSH, CDR2 LQKENI. This CDR3 has 14 amino acids. Partial CDR3 DNA: TGTGCCAGCTCTCCCGCTACCACCAGGGAGACC. This gives the protein CASSPATTRET. In full, the CDR3 reads CASSPATTRETQYF.

With respect to this clone: The read halts 3 residues ahead of the CDR3 end, with the missing end drawn from the germline J gene. The rearrangement joins TRBV13 to TRBJ2-7; D perhaps matches TRBD2 (5 bases). Germline CDR1 reads PRHDT; CDR2 reads FYEKMQ (reference sequence). V was cut by 0 bases and J by 4 bases, with 7 bases left in between. The CDR3 is made up of 13 amino acids. Partial CDR3 DNA: TGTGCCAGCAGCTTAGGGGCGGGTTACGAG. It codes for CASSLGAGYE. The entire CDR3 sequence reads CASSLGAGYEQYF.